Shown below are 29 T cell receptor beta chains from a single sample sequenced in a study of vaccination and CD4 T cells after COVID-19. Sequence data for DNA of cultured CD4+ T cells were generated by the Oncomine TCR Beta short-read assay. TCRdb re-derived calls from the PCR reads in MiXCR, one entry per CDR3 protein. The sample yields about 11,000 distinct CDR3 sequences, about 53% seen once. Which antigens these TCRs recognize remains unknown. Treatment of the sample: 10-day PBMC culture with coronavirus spike peptide pools or control peptides (ViraFEST assay). The material sequenced was CD4+ T cells from blood, cultured in vitro. Receptors were obtained from a human donor who had recovered from COVID-19.

The rearrangement uses TRBV6-2 or TRBV6-3 and TRBJ2-5; D possibly corresponds to TRBD2 (6 bases). V lost 2 bases and J lost 3, with 25 bases in between. CDR1 and CDR2 (germline): MNHEY, SVGEGT. This CDR3 spans 19 amino acids. CDR3 DNA: TGTGCCAGCAGTTACGGTTTCGGGGGAAGGGCAGCGGAGAAAGAGACCCAGTACTTC. Encoded protein: CASSYGFGGRAAEKETQYF.

This clonotype was seen a few times. The J gene is TRBJ2-4, the V gene TRBV20-1, with 7 nucleotides matching TRBD2. The trim removed 0 bases at V and 2 bases at J, leaving 7 bases unmatched. The CDR3 runs 16 residues. Germline assignment: CDR1 DFQATT and CDR2 SNEGSKA (reference sequence). CDR3: CSARDSVGGTKNIQYF. The CDR3 nucleotides read TGCAGTGCTAGAGATTCGGTGGGAGGGACCAAAAACATTCAGTACTTC.

The chain is built from TRBV10-3 and TRBJ2-5; 10 bases are shared with TRBD1. The CDR3 length is 16 residues. Per the germline V gene, CDR1 is ENHRY and CDR2 is SYGVKD. V shed 2 bases, J shed 5 bases, and the junction held 8 bases outside the gene matches. In DNA form, the CDR3 reads TGTGCCATCAGTGAGAGGAGGACAGGGGGAAGGGAGACCCAGTACTTC. This encodes CAISERRTGGRETQYF.

This clonotype was picked up one time. The chain combines TRBV28 with TRBJ2-5; 7 bases are shared with TRBD2. V lost 6 bases, J lost 2 bases, and 6 bases stayed unmatched. This CDR3 is 14 amino acids long. Germline CDR1 MDHEN, CDR2 SYDVKM. CDR3 sequence (DNA): TGTGCCAGCAGCCCGGGGGGTCCTCAAGAGACCCAGTACTTC. Its translation: CASSPGGPQETQYF.

This chain links TRBV20-1 with TRBJ2-1; 13 positions agree with TRBD2. The CDR3 is 15 amino acids. V dropped 5 bases and J dropped 3; count of bases not matched to a gene: 4. Germline-derived CDR1 and CDR2 are DFQATT and SNEGSKA (reference sequence). This CDR3 is CSARTSGRNYNEQFF. Here the CDR3 DNA reads TGCAGTGCTCGGACTAGCGGGAGAAACTACAATGAGCAGTTCTTC.

V usage is TRBV5-3 and J usage is TRBJ2-3; 13 bases align to TRBD2. TRBV5-3 is designated an ORF whose function remains uncertain. J was trimmed by 6 bases and V by 4 bases; bases with no gene match: 8. This CDR3 is built from 16 residues. CDR3 nucleotide sequence: TGTGCCAGAAGCACGGGGACTAGCGGGATGAGGGATACGCAGTATTTT. This codes for CARSTGTSGMRDTQYF.

The gene calls are TRBV19 and TRBJ1-2, with a weak D call TRBD1 (6 bases). CDR3 length: 14 amino acids. Germline CDR1 LNHDA, CDR2 SQIVND (reference sequence). V gave up 5 bases and J gave up 4 bases, with 14 bases separating them. This chain's CDR3 is CASSDTGSGYGYTF. Here the CDR3 DNA reads TGTGCCAGTAGTGATACAGGGTCGGGCTATGGCTACACCTTC.

The J gene is TRBJ2-3, the V gene TRBV2; D may be TRBD1 or TRBD2 (5 bases each). CDR1 and CDR2 from the germline V gene are SNHLY and FYNNEI. The CDR3 has 14 residues. Deletions cut 3 bases from V and 1 base from J, with 8 bases between. CDR3 protein: CASSDGAGTDTQYF. Here the CDR3 DNA reads TGTGCCAGCAGTGACGGGGCAGGCACAGATACGCAGTATTTT.

This chain links TRBV7-9 with TRBJ2-7; D unresolved. Germline-derived CDR1 and CDR2 are SEHNR and FQNEAQ (reference sequence). CDR3 length: 12 residues. V was shortened by 8 bases and J by 1 base, with 9 bases between the two germline ends. The CDR3 sequence: CASSEQSYEQYF. CDR3 coding DNA: TGTGCCAGCTCGGAGCAGTCCTACGAGCAGTACTTC. Combining the CDR3 with reference TRBV7-9 and TRBJ2-7 gives the whole variable domain DTGVSQNPRHKITKRGQNVTFRCDPISEHNRLYWYRQTLGQGPEFLTYFQNEAQLEKSRLLSDRFSAERPKGSFSTLEIQRTEQGDSAMYLCASSEQSYEQYFGPGTRLTVT.

The chain combines TRBV6-5 with TRBJ2-3; 15 nucleotides line up with TRBD2. Germline CDR1 is MNHEY and CDR2 is SVGAGI. J was trimmed by 6 bases and V by 0 bases; bases with no gene match: 7. CDR3 length: 18 amino acids. The CDR3 reads CASSYSTGLAGGSDTQYF. The CDR3 DNA reads TGTGCCAGCAGTTACTCTACCGGACTAGCGGGAGGGTCCGATACGCAGTATTTT.

This clonotype has a single count. The rearrangement links TRBV2 to TRBJ2-5; TRBD1 is a possible D gene (6 bases). Germline V CDR1 and CDR2: SNHLY, FYNNEI. Trimming pared 5 bases from V and 5 bases from J, leaving 18 bases between. The CDR3 contains 15 residues. The CDR3 loop reads CASSPGQPGWETQYF. Written as DNA, the CDR3 is TGTGCCAGCAGTCCGGGACAACCAGGATGGGAGACCCAGTACTTC.

V is TRBV10-2 and J is TRBJ2-7, with TRBD2 matching over 9 bases. Germline-derived CDR1 and CDR2 are WSHSY and SAAADI. J was trimmed by 3 bases and V by 8 bases; bases with no gene match: 8. The CDR3 length is 14 residues. This CDR3 is CASQAGLANYEQYF. The CDR3 DNA reads TGCGCCAGCCAAGCGGGACTAGCCAACTACGAGCAGTACTTC.

This sequence joins TRBV20-1 and TRBJ2-7; no firm D call. With 3 bases removed from V and 6 bases from J, the gap between germline ends came to 6 bases. CDR1 and CDR2 from the germline V gene are DFQATT and SNEGSKA (reference sequence). The CDR3 is made up of 10 amino acids. Here the CDR3 DNA reads TGCAGTGCTAGTTTTGGCGAGCAGTACTTC. Translating it yields CSASFGEQYF.

The chain employs TRBV7-2 and TRBJ1-5; D may be TRBD1 (6 bases). This CDR3 comprises 14 residues. The germline V gene has CDR1 SGHTA and CDR2 FQGNSA. The V gene lost 3 bases and the J gene lost 6 bases, with 12 bases spanning the gap. CDR3 bases: TGTGCCAGCAGCTTGGCGGGGGCGCGTCAGCCCCAGCATTTT. Translating it yields CASSLAGARQPQHF.

This chain connects TRBV12-3 or TRBV12-4 to TRBJ1-6; D gene unclear. There are 13 residues in the CDR3. Trimming removed 6 bases at V and 8 bases at J, with 11 bases between. The CDR3 spells CASSFYGDSPLHF. In DNA, the CDR3 is TGTGCCAGCAGCTTCTATGGAGATTCACCCCTCCACTTT.

The V gene is TRBV3-1, the J gene TRBJ1-6; D ambiguous. CDR1 and CDR2 (germline): LGHDT, YNNKEL (reference sequence). CDR3 size: 12 residues. V lost 3 bases and J lost 10, with 7 bases in between. The CDR3 is CASSHEYSPLHF. CDR3 DNA: TGTGCCAGCAGCCACGAGTACTCACCCCTCCACTTT. Full variable domain (rest looked up from reference TRBV3-1 and TRBJ1-6): DTAVSQTPKYLVTQMGNDKSIKCEQNLGHDTMYWYKQDSKKFLKIMFSYNNKELIINETVPNRFSPKSPDKAHLNLHINSLELGDSAVYFCASSHEYSPLHFGNGTRLTVT.

This chain joins TRBV25-1 and TRBJ2-2; D is possibly TRBD1 (6 bases). Trimming removed 2 bases at V and 3 bases at J, with 10 bases between. The CDR3 contains 15 residues. Germline V gene sequence: CDR1 MGHDK, CDR2 SYGVNS. CDR3 sequence reads: CASSEQGLHTGELFF. The CDR3 DNA follows: TGTGCCAGCAGTGAACAGGGGCTACACACCGGGGAGCTGTTTTTT. Supplemented by reference TRBV25-1 and TRBJ2-2, the full variable domain reads EADIYQTPRYLVIGTGKKITLECSQTMGHDKMYWYQQDPGMELHLIHYSYGVNSTEKGDLSSESTVSRIRTEHFPLTLESARPSHTSQYLCASSEQGLHTGELFFGEGSRLTVL.

This clonotype appeared a few times. The CDR3 sequence is CASGRQGETEAFF. The CDR3 DNA sequence: TGTGCCAGCGGACGACAGGGAGAGACTGAAGCTTTCTTT. J is TRBJ1-1 and V is TRBV2, with 7 bases that match TRBD1. The CDR3 spans 13 residues. J gave up 5 bases and V 8 bases, and 8 bases lay outside the gene matches. Germline V gene sequence: CDR1 SNHLY, CDR2 FYNNEI.

The chain couples TRBV3-1 to TRBJ2-5; 8 bases line up with TRBD1. Germline V CDR1 and CDR2: LGHDT, YNNKEL (reference sequence). Trimming took 3 bases from V and 5 from J; bases not matched to a gene: 8. The CDR3 is 15 residues long. The CDR3 DNA reads TGTGCCAGCAGCCATGCCGACAGGGGTTTGGAGACCCAGTACTTC. Translation: CASSHADRGLETQYF.

This clonotype was seen more than once but under ten times. The CDR3 sequence: CASSLDRSRYNEQFF. CDR3 bases: TGTGCCAGCAGTCTTGACAGGTCGAGATACAATGAGCAGTTCTTC. V usage is TRBV6-1 and J usage is TRBJ2-1; perhaps TRBD1 as D (6 bases). Trimming removed 5 bases at V and 4 bases at J, with 15 bases between. The CDR3 has 15 amino acids. The germline V gene has CDR1 MNHNS and CDR2 SASEGT.

The sample holds a few counts of this clonotype. The chain carries TRBV20-1 and TRBJ2-2, with a weak D call TRBD2 (6 bases). The CDR3 spans 15 residues. The germline V and J ends were trimmed by 3 bases and 1 base, with 12 bases remaining between them. Per the germline V gene, CDR1 is DFQATT and CDR2 is SNEGSKA (reference sequence). This chain's CDR3 is CSARLPGRNTGELFF. The CDR3 DNA sequence: TGCAGTGCTAGGTTGCCCGGGAGGAACACCGGGGAGCTGTTTTTT.

The chain uses TRBV20-1 and TRBJ2-5; D not resolved. Germline V gene sequence: CDR1 DFQATT, CDR2 SNEGSKA (reference sequence). Deletions cut 5 bases from V and 2 bases from J, with 18 bases between. CDR3 length: 15 residues. CDR3 bases: TGCAGTGCTCACGGGCCCTGGACGGAACAAGAGACCCAGTACTTC. Translating gives CSAHGPWTEQETQYF.

The chain is built from TRBV7-9 and TRBJ2-1; 8 bases line up with TRBD2. J gave up 4 bases and V 5 bases, and 7 bases lay outside the gene matches. The length of the CDR3 is 15 residues. The germline V gene encodes CDR1 SEHNR and CDR2 FQNEAQ (reference sequence). CDR3 residues: CASSGRLANYNEQFF. The CDR3 DNA reads TGTGCCAGCAGCGGAAGACTAGCGAATTACAATGAGCAGTTCTTC. Using reference TRBV7-9 and TRBJ2-1 for the parts outside the CDR3, the full variable domain is DTGVSQNPRHKITKRGQNVTFRCDPISEHNRLYWYRQTLGQGPEFLTYFQNEAQLEKSRLLSDRFSAERPKGSFSTLEIQRTEQGDSAMYLCASSGRLANYNEQFFGPGTRLTVL.

This chain uses TRBV30 with TRBJ1-1; a possible D gene is TRBD1 (5 bases). The CDR3 runs 13 residues. The V end lost 4 bases, the J end lost 1 base, and 10 bases lay between the germline ends. Germline CDR1 is GTSNPN and CDR2 is SVGIG (reference sequence). The CDR3 here is CAWNRGENTEAFF. The CDR3 DNA sequence: TGTGCCTGGAACCGAGGGGAGAACACTGAAGCTTTCTTT.

The CDR3 loop is CAWSVGGEAFF. Here the CDR3 DNA reads TGTGCCTGGAGTGTGGGAGGAGAAGCTTTCTTT. The V gene is TRBV30, the J gene TRBJ1-1; D unresolved. V was pared by 0 bases and J by 8 bases, with 7 bases between. This CDR3 comprises 11 residues. Per the germline V gene, CDR1 is GTSNPN and CDR2 is SVGIG (reference sequence). Drawing the rest from reference TRBV30 and TRBJ1-1, the complete variable domain is SQTIHQWPATLVQPVGSPLSLECTVEGTSNPNLYWYRQAAGRGLQLLFYSVGIGQISSEVPQNLSASRPQDRQFILSSKKLLLSDSGFYLCAWSVGGEAFFGQGTRLTVV.

This clonotype has just a few counts. V gene TRBV28 combines with J gene TRBJ1-5; D is uncertain. The germline CDR1 and CDR2 sequences are MDHEN and SYDVKM. V dropped 6 bases and J dropped 3 bases, with 9 bases sitting between them. CDR3 length equals 13 residues. CDR3 nucleotide sequence: TGTGCCAGCAGCCGGATAAACAATCAGCCCCAGCATTTT. Its protein is CASSRINNQPQHF.

CDR3 DNA sequence: TGTGCCAGCATGGTGGGGGGGGCCTGGGAACTGTTTTTT. It codes for CASMVGGAWELFF. This chain uses TRBV6-1 with TRBJ1-4; possible D gene TRBD1, 6 bases. The CDR3 is 13 residues long. Trimming stripped 7 bases from V and 12 bases from J, with 18 bases between. CDR1 and CDR2 (germline): MNHNS, SASEGT.

A note on this clonotype: The limits of the CDR3 on the DNA are not certain, so only TCRdb's listed CDR3 is given. The rearrangement links TRBV12-3 or TRBV12-4 to TRBJ1-5. The CDR3 extends over 13 residues, inclusive of both ends. CDR3 sequence reads: CASSSSRAGPQHF.

There are a few counts of this clonotype. This rearrangement joins TRBV15 to TRBJ2-3; D gene unclear. The germline V gene encodes CDR1 LNHNV and CDR2 YYDKDF (reference sequence). The length of the CDR3 is 13 residues. Trimming stripped 3 bases from V and 5 bases from J, with 9 bases between. In nucleotides, the CDR3 is TGTGCCACCAGCAGGCAGGTGAAAGATACGCAGTATTTT. Translated, it gives CATSRQVKDTQYF. The whole variable domain, remainder taken from reference TRBV15 and TRBJ2-3, is DAMVIQNPRYQVTQFGKPVTLSCSQTLNHNVMYWYQQKSSQAPKLLFHYYDKDFNNEADTPDNFQSRRPNTSFCFLDIRSPGLGDTAMYLCATSRQVKDTQYFGPGTRLTVL.